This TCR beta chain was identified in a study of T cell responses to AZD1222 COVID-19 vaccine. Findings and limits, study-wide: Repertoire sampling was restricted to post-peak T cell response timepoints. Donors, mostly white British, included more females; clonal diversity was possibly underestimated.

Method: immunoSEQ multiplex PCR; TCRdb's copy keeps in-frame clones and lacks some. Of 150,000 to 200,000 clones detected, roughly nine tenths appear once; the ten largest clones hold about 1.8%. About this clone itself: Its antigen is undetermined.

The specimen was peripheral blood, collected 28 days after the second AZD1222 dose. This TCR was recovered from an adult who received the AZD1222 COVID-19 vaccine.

The CDR3 region is CASSRPGTGHYGYTF. The CDR3 DNA follows: TGTGCCAGCAGTCGTCCCGGGACAGGGCACTATGGCTACACCTTC. The chain combines TRBV6-5 with TRBJ1-2; TRBD1 aligns across 9 bases. Trimming at V came to 5 bases and at J to 3 bases, leaving 7 bases not matched to a gene. This CDR3 contains 15 residues. Germline-derived CDR1 and CDR2 are MNHEY and SVGAGI.